Below are 5 T cell receptor beta chains sequenced from a single sample in a study of blood T cell repertoires in COVID-19. Repertoires were generated with immunoSEQ multiplex PCR, while TCRdb's copy carries only in-frame clones and drops some. The repertoire consists of about 69,000 clones, with 79% occurring once and the leading ten covering around 50%. The sample consisted of peripheral blood. The receptor source for this set is a human donor in a cohort sampled during active COVID-19.

V is TRBV5-1 and J is TRBJ2-7; 7 nucleotides line up with TRBD1. Per germline, CDR1 SGHRS and CDR2 YFSETQ. After removal of 0 bases from V and 6 bases from J, the junction contained 9 bases not matched to a gene. CDR3 size: 15 residues. CDR3 DNA: TGCGCCAGCAGCTTGGGGGACAGATTCCAGGCCGAGCAGTACTTC. Translated: CASSLGDRFQAEQYF.

The chain carries TRBV11-3 and TRBJ2-3, with TRBD2 as a possible D gene (6 bases). Per germline, CDR1 SGHNT and CDR2 YENEEA. This CDR3 has 15 residues. V lost 3 bases and J 1 base, leaving 11 bases between the germline ends. DNA for the CDR3: TGTGCCAGCAGCTTGACGGGAGACGGCACAGATACGCAGTATTTT. This sequence encodes CASSLTGDGTDTQYF.

The genes are TRBV7-9 and TRBJ1-1, with D perhaps TRBD1 (5 bases). V was pared by 3 bases and J by 4 bases, with 9 bases between. Per the germline V gene, CDR1 is SEHNR and CDR2 is FQNEAQ (reference sequence). The CDR3 sequence is 13 residues long. The CDR3 protein is CASSFGGSTEAFF. The CDR3 DNA sequence: TGTGCCAGCAGCTTCGGGGGGAGCACTGAAGCTTTCTTT.

This clone turned up a few times. V usage is TRBV19 and J usage is TRBJ2-5, with TRBD1 as a possible D gene (7 bases). Per the germline V gene, CDR1 is LNHDA and CDR2 is SQIVND (reference sequence). The CDR3 totals 13 residues. Trimming took off 5 bases at V and 5 bases at J, with 12 bases between the two ends. The CDR3 sequence is CASSETGRETQYF. CDR3 DNA sequence: TGTGCCAGTAGTGAGACAGGGAGGGAGACCCAGTACTTC.

This chain connects TRBV14 to TRBJ1-3, with D tentatively TRBD1 (6 bases). V gave up 1 base and J gave up 2 bases, with 9 bases separating them. Germline-derived CDR1 and CDR2 are SGHDN and FVKESK. CDR3 length equals 15 residues. CDR3 DNA: TGTGCCAGCAGCCAAGGGCAGGGGACTGGAAACACCATATATTTT. It translates to CASSQGQGTGNTIYF.